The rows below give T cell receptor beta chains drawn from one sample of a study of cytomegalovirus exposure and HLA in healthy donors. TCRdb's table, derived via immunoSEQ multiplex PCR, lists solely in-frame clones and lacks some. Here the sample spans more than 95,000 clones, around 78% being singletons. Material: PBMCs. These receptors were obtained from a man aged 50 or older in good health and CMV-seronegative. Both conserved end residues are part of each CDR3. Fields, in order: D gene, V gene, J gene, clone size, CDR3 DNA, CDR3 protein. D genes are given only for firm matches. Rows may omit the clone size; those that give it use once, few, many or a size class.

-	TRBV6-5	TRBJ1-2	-	TGTGCCAGCAGTTACTCTCAGGTTGCTCTCGATGGCTACACCTTC	CASSYSQVALDGYTF
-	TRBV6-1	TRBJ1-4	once	TGTGCCAGCAGAACCGCGGCTGCAACTAATGAAAAACTGTTTTTT	CASRTAAATNEKLFF
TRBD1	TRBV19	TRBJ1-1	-	TGTGCCAGTAGTAATCTGTTGGGGACAGGGTATGAAGCTTTCTTT	CASSNLLGTGYEAFF
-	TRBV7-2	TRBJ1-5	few	TGTGCCAGCACCCCGGGGGTTAATCAGCCCCAGCATTTT	CASTPGVNQPQHF
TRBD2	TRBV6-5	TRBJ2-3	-	TGTGCCAGCAGCCCCCCGGGGCGGGAGGCAGATACGCAGTATTTT	CASSPPGREADTQYF
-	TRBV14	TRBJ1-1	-	TGTGCCAGCAGCCAAGGTATGGGGCGCACTGAAGCTTTCTTT	CASSQGMGRTEAFF
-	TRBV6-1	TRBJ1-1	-	TGTGCCAGCAGTGAAGGGGGTCTAAGCGGTTTCTTT	CASSEGGLSGFF
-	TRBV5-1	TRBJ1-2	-	TGCGCCAGCAGCATCACAGGGCCCCTCCACCCTGATGGCTACACCTTC	CASSITGPLHPDGYTF
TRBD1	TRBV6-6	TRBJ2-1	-	TGTGCCAGCAGTTACGCCCGTCCAGGGGGCAATGAGCAGTTCTTC	CASSYARPGGNEQFF
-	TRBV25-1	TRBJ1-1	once	TGTGCCAGCAGTGAACGGGGGGGGAACACTGAAGCTTTCTTT	CASSERGGNTEAFF
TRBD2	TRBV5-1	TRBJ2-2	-	TGCGCCAGCAGCTTGCCTAGCGGGGGGACCGGGGAGCTGTTTTTT	CASSLPSGGTGELFF
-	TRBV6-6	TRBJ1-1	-	TGTGCCAGCAGTTTATACACTGAAGCTTTCTTT	CASSLYTEAFF
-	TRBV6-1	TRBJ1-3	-	TGTGCCAGCAGTGGATACAGGGTGGCTGGAAACACCATATATTTT	CASSGYRVAGNTIYF
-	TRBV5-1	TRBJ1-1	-	TGCGCCAGCAGCCCCCGAGCGGATTCTCATGGGGCTTTCTTT	CASSPRADSHGAFF
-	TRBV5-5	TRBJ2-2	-	TGTGCCAGCAGCTGGGACATAATATTCACCGGGGAGCTGTTTTTT	CASSWDIIFTGELFF
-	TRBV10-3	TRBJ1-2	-	TGTGCCATCAGTGAGTACACCAACAGTGGCTACACCTTC	CAISEYTNSGYTF
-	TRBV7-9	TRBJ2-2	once	TGTGCCAGCAGCTTAGGGGGAGAGAGGACCGGGGAGCTGTTTTTT	CASSLGGERTGELFF
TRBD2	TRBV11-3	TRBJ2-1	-	TGTGCCAGCAGCACCCGGGCTAGCGGGGGTTGGGGTGAGCAGTTCTTC	CASSTRASGGWGEQFF
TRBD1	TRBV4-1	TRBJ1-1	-	TGCGCCAGCAGCCATTCCGGGAGGGGGCTGAACACTGAAGCTTTCTTT	CASSHSGRGLNTEAFF
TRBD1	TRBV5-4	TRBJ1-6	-	TGTGCCAGCAGCCTGGGACAGAATTCACCCCTCCACTTT	CASSLGQNSPLHF
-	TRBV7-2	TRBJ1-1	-	TGTGCCGGCAGCTTAGCGAATTTTTTTGCCGGCACTGAAGCTTTCTTT	CAGSLANFFAGTEAFF
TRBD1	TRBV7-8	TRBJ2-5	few	TGTGCCAGCAGCTCGGGGACAGGGGATGGGAAGACCCAGTACTTC	CASSSGTGDGKTQYF
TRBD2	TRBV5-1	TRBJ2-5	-	TGCGCCAGCAGCTTGTTGGGAGGGCAAGAGACCCAGTACTTC	CASSLLGGQETQYF
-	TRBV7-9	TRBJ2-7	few	TGTTCCAGCAGCTTAGCGTGGGCCTCCTACGAGCAGTACTTC	CSSSLAWASYEQYF
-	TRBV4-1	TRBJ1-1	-	TGCGCCAGCAGCCAGACAGGTAACACTGAAGCTTTCTTT	CASSQTGNTEAFF
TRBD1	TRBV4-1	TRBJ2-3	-	TGCGCCAGCAGCCAGACTTTATTGACAGGGGCCTTCACAGATACGCAGTATTTT	CASSQTLLTGAFTDTQYF
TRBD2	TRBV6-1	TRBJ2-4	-	TGTGCCAGCAGTGAATCGTGGGGGGGAGGAAACATTCAGTACTTC	CASSESWGGGNIQYF